The 32 T cell receptor beta chains in this list originate from one sample, sequenced in a study of graft-versus-host responses after intestinal transplantation. The antigens these receptors bind are not known. Sequencing used immunoSEQ multiplex PCR; TCRdb keeps in-frame clones, though not all of them. This sample has 130,000 or so clones; 85% to 95% occur once, and the top ten carry roughly 0.19%. The sample consisted of unstimulated CD4+ T cells sorted from spleen or lymph node cells, taken before intestinal transplant. The receptors originated from a human donor who received an intestinal transplant.

The chain employs TRBV9 and TRBJ2-1, with D perhaps matching TRBD2 (6 bases). Germline CDR1 is SGDLS and CDR2 is YYNGEE. CDR3 length: 14 amino acids. V was cut by 2 bases and J by 9 bases, with 15 bases left in between. CDR3 loop: CASSVTVGSGEQFF. The CDR3 DNA sequence: TGTGCCAGCAGCGTTACAGTAGGTAGCGGTGAGCAGTTCTTC.

This clone appeared once. The rearrangement links TRBV19 to TRBJ2-3; 9 nucleotides match TRBD1. The CDR3 sequence is 15 residues long. Trimming cost V 5 bases and J 4 bases; bases outside gene matches: 7. The germline gives CDR1 LNHDA, CDR2 SQIVND (reference sequence). The CDR3: CASSVGQGSADTQYF. DNA for the CDR3: TGTGCCAGTAGTGTCGGACAGGGGAGTGCAGATACGCAGTATTTT.

The V and J genes are TRBV7-6 and TRBJ2-3, with D tentatively TRBD1 (6 bases). The CDR3 has 14 amino acids. Germline lookup yields CDR1 SGHVS and CDR2 FNYEAQ. V lost 4 bases and J lost 3, with 11 bases in between. CDR3 bases: TGTGCCAGCAGCTATGGACAGCCTACAGATACGCAGTATTTT. Its translation is CASSYGQPTDTQYF.

This chain's CDR3 is CASSFRDGSYEQYF. Written as DNA, the CDR3 is TGCGCCAGCAGCTTCCGGGACGGATCCTACGAGCAGTACTTC. This rearrangement joins TRBV5-1 to TRBJ2-7; D possibly matches TRBD1 or TRBD2 (5 bases each). Looked up from germline, CDR1 is SGHRS and CDR2 is YFSETQ. V was cut by 2 bases and J by 1 base, with 10 bases left in between. This CDR3 is 14 amino acids long.

This sequence joins TRBV6-6 and TRBJ1-4; TRBD1 matches 7 bases. The CDR3 consists of 15 residues. CDR1 MNHNY and CDR2 SVGAGI come from the germline V gene (reference sequence). With 6 bases clipped from V and 4 bases from J, the junction kept 8 bases outside the gene matches. As DNA, the CDR3 is TGTGCCAGCAGCCCGCCGGGACAGCTTAATGAAAAACTGTTTTTT. Residues: CASSPPGQLNEKLFF.

The rearrangement links TRBV5-6 to TRBJ1-5; 8 bases match TRBD1. The germline V gene encodes CDR1 SGHDT and CDR2 YYEEEE. V shed 3 bases, J shed 7 bases, and the junction held 9 bases outside the gene matches. This CDR3 is 15 amino acids long. The CDR3 is CASSSSDRGRQPQHF. CDR3 sequence (DNA): TGTGCCAGCAGCTCTTCCGACAGGGGTCGACAGCCCCAGCATTTT. The whole variable domain, remainder taken from reference TRBV5-6 and TRBJ1-5, is DAGVTQSPTHLIKTRGQQVTLRCSPKSGHDTVSWYQQALGQGPQFIFQYYEEEERQRGNFPDRFSGHQFPNYSSELNVNALLLGDSALYLCASSSSDRGRQPQHFGDGTRLSIL.

The chain employs TRBV5-1 and TRBJ2-7, with D possibly being TRBD1 or TRBD2 (5 bases each). V gave up 4 bases and J gave up 1 base, with 12 bases separating them. Germline V CDR1 and CDR2: SGHRS, YFSETQ. The length of the CDR3 is 14 residues. CDR3 bases: TGCGCCAGCAGCGTGTCGGGACCTTCCTACGAGCAGTACTTC. Its translation is CASSVSGPSYEQYF.

The table lists this clone with a count of one. This chain links TRBV6-5 with TRBJ1-1; the D is unclear. The CDR3 covers 13 residues. Germline lookup yields CDR1 MNHEY and CDR2 SVGAGI. V was pared by 0 bases and J by 3 bases, with 5 bases between. The DNA of the CDR3 is TGTGCCAGCAGTTACTCCTTTTACACTGAAGCTTTCTTT. It codes for CASSYSFYTEAFF.

The chain carries TRBV7-2 and TRBJ2-5; D may be TRBD1 or TRBD2 (5 bases each). Germline V lookup: CDR1 SGHTA, CDR2 FQGNSA. Trimming took 5 bases from V and 5 from J, leaving 15 bases between them. CDR3 length: 14 amino acids. CDR3 loop: CASSPEPGRETQYF. As DNA, the CDR3 is TGTGCCAGCAGCCCCGAGCCGGGGCGGGAGACCCAGTACTTC.

The J gene is TRBJ2-3, the V gene TRBV27; 8 nucleotides line up with TRBD2. The CDR3 is 16 amino acids. J was trimmed by 1 base and V by 5 bases; bases with no gene match: 8. Germline-derived CDR1 and CDR2 are MNHEY and SMNVEV (reference sequence). The DNA of the CDR3 is TGTGCCAGCAGTCGGGCCCTTAGCGGGGGCACAGATACGCAGTATTTT. Encoded protein: CASSRALSGGTDTQYF.

This chain links TRBV4-1 with TRBJ1-5; D gene unclear. The CDR3 contains 16 residues. The germline gives CDR1 MGHRA, CDR2 YSYEKL. V was shortened by 0 bases and J by 2 bases, with 11 bases between the two germline ends. DNA of the CDR3: TGCGCCAGCAGCCAAGATGCAAGGGCCGGCAATCAGCCCCAGCATTTT. Its translation is CASSQDARAGNQPQHF.

The genes are TRBV15 and TRBJ1-1; possible D gene TRBD1, 5 bases. The V and J ends lost 1 base and 7 bases respectively, with 7 bases between them. CDR1 is LNHNV, CDR2 YYDKDF, per germline (reference sequence). This CDR3 has 12 amino acids. The CDR3 coding sequence is TGTGCCACCAGCAGAGGGGGGAGTGAAGCTTTCTTT. Its protein is CATSRGGSEAFF.

The V gene is TRBV7-2, the J gene TRBJ1-3; TRBD1 matches 7 bases. V shed 5 bases, J shed 0 bases, and the junction held 4 bases outside the gene matches. The CDR3 covers 15 residues. The germline V gene has CDR1 SGHTA and CDR2 FQGNSA. The CDR3 region has the DNA TGTGCCAGCAGCCGGGACAGCCTCTCTGGAAACACCATATATTTT. Translating gives CASSRDSLSGNTIYF.

The chain is built from TRBV13 and TRBJ2-7, with 11 nucleotides matching TRBD2. There are 17 residues in the CDR3. Germline lookup yields CDR1 PRHDT and CDR2 FYEKMQ (reference sequence). Losses at the gene ends were 5 bases for V and 0 bases for J; bases not matched to a gene: 9. The CDR3 is CASSHSASGRLSYEQYF. Written as DNA, the CDR3 is TGTGCCAGCAGCCACAGTGCTAGCGGGAGGCTCTCCTACGAGCAGTACTTC.

J is TRBJ1-2 and V is TRBV5-6; TRBD1 is a possible D gene (6 bases). CDR1 is SGHDT and CDR2 is YYEEEE in the germline V gene. Deletions cut 4 bases from V and 8 bases from J, with 15 bases between. The CDR3 loop spans 13 amino acids. In nucleotides, the CDR3 is TGTGCCAGCAGCGATCCCAGGGGTCGGGGCTACACCTTC. This translates into CASSDPRGRGYTF. Filled out from reference TRBV5-6 and TRBJ1-2, the complete variable domain reads DAGVTQSPTHLIKTRGQQVTLRCSPKSGHDTVSWYQQALGQGPQFIFQYYEEEERQRGNFPDRFSGHQFPNYSSELNVNALLLGDSALYLCASSDPRGRGYTFGSGTRLTVV.

The CDR3 sequence is CASSVGEGSYNEQFF. The CDR3 coding sequence is TGTGCCAGCAGCGTAGGCGAGGGCTCCTACAATGAGCAGTTCTTC. The genes are TRBV9 and TRBJ2-1; the D gene is possibly TRBD2 (5 bases). This CDR3 is 15 amino acids long. Between the trimmed V and J ends, which lost 0 bases and 0 bases, there was a span of 7 bases. Per the germline V gene, CDR1 is SGDLS and CDR2 is YYNGEE. Variable domain in full (rest from reference TRBV9 and TRBJ2-1): DSGVTQTPKHLITATGQRVTLRCSPRSGDLSVYWYQQSLDQGLQFLIQYYNGEERAKGNILERFSAQQFPDLHSELNLSSLELGDSALYFCASSVGEGSYNEQFFGPGTRLTVL.

J is TRBJ2-7 and V is TRBV18, with TRBD1 matching over 7 bases. This CDR3 is 12 amino acids long. The germline V gene encodes CDR1 KGHSH and CDR2 LQKENI. The ends lost 4 bases at V and 5 bases at J; junction bases unmatched: 2. CDR3: CASSLGTDEQYF. The CDR3, as DNA: TGTGCCAGCTCACTCGGGACAGACGAGCAGTACTTC.

J is TRBJ2-7 and V is TRBV28; 7 bases line up with TRBD2. The germline CDR1 and CDR2 sequences are MDHEN and SYDVKM. Unmatched junction bases numbered 10, after V lost 6 bases and J lost 2 bases. This CDR3 spans 15 amino acids. The CDR3 spells CASRGISGSAYEQYF. The CDR3 nucleotides are TGTGCCAGCAGGGGGATTAGCGGGTCAGCCTACGAGCAGTACTTC.

J is TRBJ2-7 and V is TRBV7-2; 9 bases are a match to TRBD2. The V and J ends lost 2 bases and 4 bases, in that order; junction bases with no gene match: 6. The CDR3 loop spans 15 amino acids. Germline V CDR1 and CDR2: SGHTA, FQGNSA. CDR3 amino acids: CASSLSGGRGYEQYF. The CDR3 DNA follows: TGTGCCAGCAGCTTATCCGGCGGGAGGGGGTACGAGCAGTACTTC.

The chain links TRBV9 to TRBJ2-5, with D hard to call. Between the trimmed V and J ends, which lost 2 bases and 0 bases, there was a span of 17 bases. The CDR3 spans 17 residues. Germline V gene sequence: CDR1 SGDLS, CDR2 YYNGEE. The CDR3 is CASSVGTAVRYQETQYF. The CDR3 region has the DNA TGTGCCAGCAGCGTGGGTACAGCCGTACGGTACCAAGAGACCCAGTACTTC. Complete variable domain (other parts from reference TRBV9 and TRBJ2-5): DSGVTQTPKHLITATGQRVTLRCSPRSGDLSVYWYQQSLDQGLQFLIQYYNGEERAKGNILERFSAQQFPDLHSELNLSSLELGDSALYFCASSVGTAVRYQETQYFGPGTRLLVL.

The V gene is TRBV2, the J gene TRBJ1-3; 7 bases map to TRBD1. In germline, CDR1 is SNHLY, CDR2 FYNNEI. There are 13 residues in the CDR3. V was pared by 6 bases and J by 4 bases, with 3 bases of the junction left unmatched. The CDR3 loop is CASRRDRGNTIYF. For the CDR3, the DNA is TGTGCCAGCAGGCGGGACAGAGGAAACACCATATATTTT.

The chain joins TRBV10-3 to TRBJ1-4; D uncertain. CDR1 and CDR2 from the germline V gene are ENHRY and SYGVKD. The CDR3 is 14 residues long. V lost 10 bases and J 8 bases, leaving 20 bases between the germline ends. The CDR3 region is CATQERDLAEKLFF. As DNA, the CDR3 is TGTGCCACCCAGGAAAGGGATCTTGCAGAAAAACTGTTTTTT.

The rearrangement joins TRBV15 to TRBJ2-1; 13 nucleotides align to TRBD2. The CDR3 length is 15 residues. CDR1 is LNHNV, CDR2 YYDKDF, per germline (reference sequence). V dropped 6 bases and J dropped 4; count of bases not matched to a gene: 3. The CDR3 coding sequence is TGTGCCACCAGTTTGGGACTAGCGGGGTACAATGAGCAGTTCTTC. Translated: CATSLGLAGYNEQFF.

V usage is TRBV4-2 and J usage is TRBJ2-1, with D maybe TRBD2 (5 bases). V was pared by 2 bases and J by 7 bases, with 9 bases between. This CDR3 spans 13 amino acids. Germline values: CDR1 LGHNA, CDR2 YNFKEQ. CDR3 in amino acids: CASSQLAWNEQFF. The CDR3 DNA reads TGTGCCAGCAGCCAATTAGCGTGGAATGAGCAGTTCTTC.

The chain couples TRBV27 to TRBJ2-5; perhaps TRBD2 as D (7 bases). Germline CDR1 MNHEY, CDR2 SMNVEV (reference sequence). V was clipped by 4 bases and J by 5 bases, with 11 bases between them. The CDR3 extends over 13 amino acids. DNA for the CDR3: TGTGCCAGCAGTTCTAGGGGGGGGGAGACCCAGTACTTC. Residues: CASSSRGGETQYF.

The chain couples TRBV19 to TRBJ1-2, with 7 bases matching TRBD1. V was pared by 1 base and J by 1 base, with 6 bases of the junction left unmatched. Per the germline V gene, CDR1 is LNHDA and CDR2 is SQIVND (reference sequence). The CDR3 runs 16 residues. In DNA form, the CDR3 reads TGTGCCAGTAGTATAGCTGGGGACAGCTATAACTATGGCTACACCTTC. Residues: CASSIAGDSYNYGYTF.

The chain combines TRBV5-5 with TRBJ2-7; no definite D call. V lost 4 bases and J 2 bases, leaving 16 bases between the germline ends. The germline V gene encodes CDR1 SGHKS and CDR2 YYEKEE (reference sequence). The CDR3 has 15 residues. CDR3 DNA sequence: TGTGCCAGCAGCCTCACACCAGGCGGAACCTACGAGCAGTACTTC. Protein: CASSLTPGGTYEQYF.

J is TRBJ1-2 and V is TRBV6-6; 10 bases are a match to TRBD1. Germline V gene lookup returns CDR1 MNHNY and CDR2 SVGAGI (reference sequence). This CDR3 is 16 amino acids long. V lost 4 bases, J lost 5 bases, and 10 bases stayed unmatched. CDR3 DNA: TGTGCCAGCAGTTTGACAGGGGGCACTTGGGGGTATGGCTACACCTTC. It codes for CASSLTGGTWGYGYTF.

J is TRBJ2-7 and V is TRBV19, with D possibly TRBD1 on 6 matching bases. Trimming cost V 6 bases and J 4 bases, with 19 bases left between them. The CDR3 totals 15 residues. The germline V gene has CDR1 LNHDA and CDR2 SQIVND (reference sequence). The DNA for the CDR3 is TGTGCCAGTAGCCGGAGACAGGTGCGGGTGTACGAGCAGTACTTC. It is translated as CASSRRQVRVYEQYF.

V gene TRBV5-6 combines with J gene TRBJ2-7; D not certain. This CDR3 region has 14 residues. From germline, CDR1 is SGHDT and CDR2 YYEEEE. With 0 bases removed from V and 0 bases from J, the gap between germline ends came to 7 bases. The CDR3 is CASSLDISSYEQYF. The CDR3 bases are TGTGCCAGCAGCTTGGATATAAGCTCCTACGAGCAGTACTTC.

This clone appeared a single time. The chain joins TRBV27 to TRBJ2-7; D possibly corresponds to TRBD2 (6 bases). Trimming stripped 6 bases from V and 0 bases from J, with 12 bases between. Germline V lookup: CDR1 MNHEY, CDR2 SMNVEV (reference sequence). The CDR3 has 14 residues. In DNA form, the CDR3 reads TGTGCCAGCAGGACGTCTAGCGCCTCCTACGAGCAGTACTTC. As protein: CASRTSSASYEQYF.

The chain uses TRBV21-1 and TRBJ2-6. TRBV21-1 is annotated as a pseudogene. This CDR3 is built from 21 residues. The CDR3 sequence: CASSKEDRMKGPSVGANVLTF. The CDR3 nucleotides are TGTGCCAGCAGCAAAGAGGATAGGATGAAGGGACCCTCTGTAGGGGCCAACGTCCTGACTTTC.